The rows below give T cell receptor beta chains drawn from one sample of a study of blood T cells in healthy people across ages. MiXCR, applied by TCRdb to the 5' RACE reads, yields one record per CDR3 protein. The table shows under 1,000,000 distinct CDR3 sequences, with 36% occurring only once. The specimen sequenced was blood. The source of these receptors is a man aged 18 to 29 in good health. Each CDR3 is given with its conserved first and last residue. A D gene is named only where the DNA matches it firmly. The size entry is marked missing in some rows and otherwise reads once, few, many or a size class.

J gene | V gene | D gene | clone size | CDR3 protein | CDR3 DNA
TRBJ2-1 | TRBV7-9 | TRBD1 | many | CASSLAQGRYNEQFF | TGTGCCAGCAGCTTGGCACAGGGGCGATACAATGAGCAGTTCTTC
TRBJ2-7 | TRBV10-3 | . | medium-sized | CAISEDTAYEQYF | TGTGCCATCAGTGAAGACACAGCCTACGAGCAGTACTTC
TRBJ2-5 | TRBV20-1 | TRBD2 | few | CSASVVAGRETQYF | TGCAGTGCTAGTGTGGTAGCGGGGCGCGAGACCCAGTACTTC
TRBJ2-3 | TRBV15 | TRBD2 | . | CATAGTTSTDTQYF | TGTGCCACCGCCGGGACTACTAGCACAGATACGCAGTATTTT
TRBJ2-5 | TRBV20-1 | . | few | CSAREGLPLQETQYF | TGCAGTGCTAGAGAGGGCCTCCCGCTTCAAGAGACCCAGTACTTC
TRBJ2-3 | TRBV5-4 | . | . | CASSLGGVTSTDTQYF | TGTGCCAGCAGCTTAGGCGGGGTCACTAGCACAGATACGCAGTATTTT
TRBJ2-1 | TRBV4-3 | . | few | CASSQAAGDNEQFF | TGCGCCAGCAGCCAAGCGGCCGGGGACAATGAGCAGTTCTTC
TRBJ2-3 | TRBV3-1 | TRBD2 | once | CASSQEGLAGATSTDTQYF | TGTGCCAGCAGCCAAGAAGGACTAGCGGGGGCCACTAGCACAGATACGCAGTATTTT
TRBJ2-1 | TRBV4-3 | TRBD2 | many | CASSQESGDRSSYNEQFF | TGCGCCAGCAGCCAAGAGAGCGGGGACCGAAGCTCCTACAATGAGCAGTTCTTC
TRBJ1-6 | TRBV20-1 | . | . | CGARGVNSPPHF | TGCGGTGCTAGGGGTGTGAATTCACCCCCCCACTTT
TRBJ1-2 | TRBV2 | . | . | CASGQRVGYTF | TGTGCCAGCGGACAGAGGGTGGGCTACACCTTC
TRBJ2-1 | TRBV7-8 | TRBD2 | . | CASSGLAGGVNEQFF | TGTGCCAGCAGCGGGCTGGCGGGAGGTGTCAATGAGCAGTTCTTC
TRBJ2-1 | TRBV4-3 | . | . | CASSQVGQTLKHNEQFF | TGCGCCAGCAGCCAGGTCGGGCAGACCCTAAAGCACAATGAGCAGTTCTTC
TRBJ2-5 | TRBV13 | TRBD2 | . | CASSSRGTSSRDEQYF | TGTGCCAGCAGCTCCAGGGGGACTAGCTCGCGGGATGAGCAGTACTTC
TRBJ1-1 | TRBV12-3/TRBV12-4 | . | few | CASSPPHGENTEAFF | TGTGCCAGCAGTCCACCCCACGGCGAGAACACTGAAGCTTTCTTT
TRBJ2-7 | TRBV27 | TRBD1 | few | CASSLSGTGAMDEQYF | TGTGCCAGCAGTTTATCCGGGACAGGGGCCATGGATGAGCAGTACTTC
TRBJ1-2 | TRBV7-2 | . | few | CASSLTGFHGYTF | TGTGCCAGCAGCTTAACAGGGTTCCATGGCTACACCTTC
TRBJ2-3 | TRBV11-1 | . | few | CASSLGPRGADTQYF | TGTGCCAGCAGCTTAGGCCCGAGAGGTGCAGATACGCAGTATTTT
TRBJ1-2 | TRBV12-3/TRBV12-4 | . | many | CASSGVGTANYGYTF | TGTGCCAGCTCGGGGGTGGGAACAGCTAACTATGGCTACACCTTC
TRBJ1-1 | TRBV7-2 | . | . | CASSLAVGGNTEAFF | TGTGCCAGCAGCTTAGCAGTCGGGGGGAACACTGAAGCTTTCTTT
TRBJ1-2 | TRBV10-3 | TRBD1 | many | CAIGGTGNYGYTF | TGTGCCATCGGAGGGACAGGGAACTATGGCTACACCTTC
TRBJ2-3 | TRBV7-2 | . | few | CASSFEAPGLTDTQYF | TGTGCCAGCAGCTTCGAAGCTCCGGGGCTCACAGATACGCAGTATTTT
TRBJ1-2 | TRBV13 | . | . | CASSLTANHGYTF | TGTGCCAGCAGCTTAACGGCAAACCATGGCTACACCTTC
TRBJ2-3 | TRBV20-1 | . | few | CSARGARTQYF | TGCAGTGCTAGAGGTGCCCGGACGCAGTATTTT
TRBJ2-4 | TRBV20-1 | TRBD2 | few | CSARTSGPENIQYF | TGCAGTGCTAGGACTAGCGGCCCCGAAAACATTCAGTACTTC
TRBJ1-2 | TRBV3-1 | . | . | CASSQDAWKGYTF | TGTGCCAGCAGCCAAGATGCTTGGAAAGGCTACACCTTC
TRBJ2-1 | TRBV6-5 | . | . | CASSYSTGVAYNEQFF | TGTGCCAGCAGTTACTCGACGGGGGTAGCCTACAATGAGCAGTTCTTC
TRBJ2-3 | TRBV27 | TRBD1 | few | CASSPTGAHGTQYF | TGTGCCAGCAGCCCGACAGGGGCACATGGTACGCAGTATTTT
TRBJ1-2 | TRBV4-1 | TRBD1 | few | CASSQTDRGNYGYTF | TGCGCCAGCAGCCAGACGGACAGGGGAAACTATGGCTACACCTTC
TRBJ1-2 | TRBV5-6 | . | few | CASSLQGYNYGYTF | TGTGCCAGCAGCTTGCAAGGGTATAACTATGGCTACACCTTC
TRBJ2-1 | TRBV5-6 | TRBD1 | . | CASSIRQGAVAIAEQFF | TGTGCCAGCAGCATAAGACAGGGGGCCGTGGCGATTGCTGAGCAGTTCTTC
TRBJ2-7 | TRBV5-1 | . | . | CASSWTTGPDYEQYF | TGCGCCAGCAGCTGGACTACGGGGCCGGACTACGAGCAGTACTTC
TRBJ2-1 | TRBV5-1 | TRBD2 | many | CASSTRISGGADNEQFF | TGCGCCAGCAGCACCCGTATTAGCGGGGGGGCGGATAATGAGCAGTTCTTC
TRBJ1-6 | TRBV10-3 | . | . | CAISQTRAEGRYNSPLHF | TGTGCCATCAGCCAGACCAGGGCTGAAGGCAGGTATAATTCACCCCTCCACTTT
TRBJ2-1 | TRBV7-2 | TRBD2 | . | CASSLISGGALNNEQFF | TGTGCCAGCAGCTTAATCAGCGGGGGGGCCCTAAACAATGAGCAGTTCTTC
TRBJ2-1 | TRBV15 | . | many | CATSRDYNEQFF | TGTGCCACCAGCAGAGATTACAATGAGCAGTTCTTC
TRBJ2-7 | TRBV2 | TRBD1 | . | CASSEGARVFFYEQYF | TGTGCCAGTAGCGAGGGGGCCAGGGTATTTTTCTACGAGCAGTACTTC
TRBJ2-7 | TRBV5-5 | TRBD2 | few | CASSWHTSGGPTYEQYF | TGTGCCAGCAGCTGGCACACGAGCGGGGGGCCTACCTACGAGCAGTACTTC
TRBJ1-5 | TRBV6-2/TRBV6-3 | TRBD1 | . | CASSPTGIRTVGIQPQHF | TGTGCCAGCAGTCCGACAGGGATTAGAACCGTGGGAATTCAGCCCCAGCATTTT
TRBJ1-1 | TRBV27 | . | once | CASSLVDVGTEAFF | TGTGCCAGCAGTTTGGTTGACGTCGGCACTGAAGCTTTCTTT
TRBJ1-4 | TRBV6-6 | TRBD1 | many | CASSAGGTNEKLFF | TGTGCCAGCAGTGCAGGGGGGACTAATGAAAAACTGTTTTTT
TRBJ2-7 | TRBV29-1 | TRBD1 | . | CSERTGTYPYNEQYF | TGCAGCGAACGGACAGGGACCTATCCCTACAATGAGCAGTACTTC
TRBJ2-5 | TRBV5-1 | . | . | CASSSDQGTQYF | TGCGCCAGCAGCTCGGACCAGGGGACCCAGTACTTC
TRBJ1-5 | TRBV6-2/TRBV6-3 | . | . | CASSYSIRESNQPQHF | TGTGCCAGCAGTTACTCTATCAGAGAAAGCAATCAGCCCCAGCATTTT
TRBJ1-6 | TRBV14 | . | few | CASSPTVGYNSPLHF | TGTGCCAGCAGCCCGACAGTTGGGTATAATTCACCCCTCCACTTT
TRBJ1-2 | TRBV12-3/TRBV12-4 | . | . | CASSLDGQLYGYTF | TGTGCCAGCAGTTTAGACGGACAGCTATATGGCTACACCTTC
TRBJ2-1 | TRBV9 | . | . | CASSPPQGFYEQFF | TGTGCCAGCAGCCCCCCCCAAGGTTTTTATGAGCAGTTCTTC
TRBJ2-5 | TRBV10-3 | . | few | CAISGTDQETQYF | TGTGCCATCAGCGGGACGGACCAAGAGACCCAGTACTTC
TRBJ2-3 | TRBV5-1 | TRBD1 | . | CASSLRDRGGGTLYF | TGCGCCAGCAGCTTACGGGACAGGGGTGGAGGTACGCTGTATTTT
TRBJ1-2 | TRBV10-3 | . | . | CAISGGTEPNYGYTF | TGTGCCATCAGTGGGGGGACGGAACCTAACTATGGCTACACCTTC
TRBJ1-5 | TRBV5-1 | TRBD1 | . | CASSSTGGGNQPQHF | TGCGCCAGCAGCTCTACAGGGGGCGGAAATCAGCCCCAGCATTTT
TRBJ1-2 | TRBV19 | TRBD1 | . | CASSTRDRRYGYTF | TGTGCCAGTAGTACACGGGACAGACGTTATGGCTACACCTTC
TRBJ2-2 | TRBV7-2 | TRBD2 | . | CANSFGGSTTGELFF | TGTGCCAACAGCTTCGGGGGGTCTACCACCGGGGAGCTGTTTTTT
TRBJ2-7 | TRBV7-2 | . | few | CASSHDSNPTYEQYF | TGTGCCAGCAGCCATGACAGTAATCCTACCTACGAGCAGTACTTC
TRBJ2-2 | TRBV5-1 | . | . | CASSSRGPPNTGELFF | TGCGCCAGCAGTTCCCGGGGGCCCCCGAACACCGGGGAGCTGTTTTTT